This T cell receptor beta chain came from a study of identical twins. The trim removed 2 bases at V and 6 bases at J, leaving 17 bases unmatched. The CDR3 sequence is 20 residues long. The germline CDR1 and CDR2 sequences are SNHLY and FYNNEI. Carrying unique molecular identifiers, the cDNA also gained a universal primer site through template switching. From the 5' RACE reads, TCRdb called clonotypes with MiXCR, one entry per CDR3 protein. The profile covers more than 400,000 distinct CDR3 sequences, with over 12% appearing a single time and 0.35% to 0.45% taken by the ten largest. This clonotype was seen a few times. In addition, the sample was reused for a study of yellow fever vaccine responses in identical twins.

This sequence originates from a woman between 18 and 30 years old in good health. The sample taken for sequencing was CD4+ T cells sorted from blood. The chain carries TRBV2 and TRBJ2-7; 15 nucleotides align to TRBD2. CDR3 DNA: TGTGCCAGCAGTGAAAGTTCCCGGACTAGCGGGAGGGCCTCGAGGGGCGAGCAGTACTTC. The encoded protein is CASSESSRTSGRASRGEQYF.